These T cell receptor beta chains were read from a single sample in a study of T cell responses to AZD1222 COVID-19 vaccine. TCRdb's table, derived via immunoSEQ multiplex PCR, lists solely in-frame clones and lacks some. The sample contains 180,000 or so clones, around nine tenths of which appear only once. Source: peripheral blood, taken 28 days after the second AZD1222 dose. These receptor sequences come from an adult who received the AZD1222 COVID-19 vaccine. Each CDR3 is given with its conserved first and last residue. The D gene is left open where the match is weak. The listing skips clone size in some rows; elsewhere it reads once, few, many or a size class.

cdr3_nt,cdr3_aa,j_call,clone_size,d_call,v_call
TGTGCCAGCTCACTAGCCTTCACAGATACGCAGTATTTT,CASSLAFTDTQYF,TRBJ2-3,-,-,TRBV18
TGTGCCAGCAGTGAAATTTTCCCAAATCAGCCCCAGCATTTT,CASSEIFPNQPQHF,TRBJ1-5,-,-,TRBV6-1
TGTGCCAGCACCAAAGGACTGGGAAGCACAGATACGCAGTATTTT,CASTKGLGSTDTQYF,TRBJ2-3,-,-,TRBV7-9
TGCGCCAGCAGCCAAGATCTACGTGGTAGCACCATATATTTT,CASSQDLRGSTIYF,TRBJ1-3,-,-,TRBV4-1
TGTGCCAGTAGCATAGGGCGAATGCGGAATAATTCACCCCTCCACTTT,CASSIGRMRNNSPLHF,TRBJ1-6,-,-,TRBV19
TGTGCCAGCAGTTTTTTTTCTGACTCTGGAAACACCATATATTTT,CASSFFSDSGNTIYF,TRBJ1-3,-,-,TRBV6-5
TGTGCCAGTAGTATAGATCTATGGCGGGAACCTAATCAGCCCCAGCATTTT,CASSIDLWREPNQPQHF,TRBJ1-5,-,-,TRBV19
TGTGCCAGCAGCCAAAACGGACAGGGAAGTGAAAAACTGTTTTTT,CASSQNGQGSEKLFF,TRBJ1-4,once,TRBD1,TRBV3-1/TRBV3-2
TGCGCCAGCAGCTTGGGGGCTAGCGGGGGAACTCAAGAGACCCAGTACTTC,CASSLGASGGTQETQYF,TRBJ2-5,-,TRBD2,TRBV5-1
TGCAGCGCCAGACTAGCGGGAGGGACCTACAATGAGCAGTTCTTC,CSARLAGGTYNEQFF,TRBJ2-1,-,TRBD2,TRBV29-1
TGTGCCAGCGGCTACAGGGGGCTTTATGGAAACACCATATATTTT,CASGYRGLYGNTIYF,TRBJ1-3,-,TRBD1,TRBV27
TGTGCCAGCAGCTCAGGACAGGCGGCTAATGAAAAACTGTTTTTT,CASSSGQAANEKLFF,TRBJ1-4,-,TRBD1,TRBV7-3
TGTGCCAGCAGCCGCAACGACGTGTCTGGCTACACCTTC,CASSRNDVSGYTF,TRBJ1-2,once,-,TRBV6-2/TRBV6-3
TGCAGCGTCCTCCGGGACAGGGGGGATAAGACCTCTAACTATGGCTACACCTTC,CSVLRDRGDKTSNYGYTF,TRBJ1-2,once,TRBD1,TRBV29-1
TGTGCCAGCAGTTACGGGCTAGCGGGGGGGCAAGAGACCCAGTACTTC,CASSYGLAGGQETQYF,TRBJ2-5,once,TRBD2,TRBV6-5
TGTGCCAGCAGCTTAGGAGGGGCCGGGATGAACACTGAAGCTTTCTTT,CASSLGGAGMNTEAFF,TRBJ1-1,-,-,TRBV7-9
TGTGCCAGTAGTTATATTATCTCCCTGGGGAATCAGCCCCAGCATTTT,CASSYIISLGNQPQHF,TRBJ1-5,-,-,TRBV19
TGCGCCAGCAGCCAGGCATTCACAGGGTTGGGGAACACTGAAGCTTTCTTT,CASSQAFTGLGNTEAFF,TRBJ1-1,-,-,TRBV4-3